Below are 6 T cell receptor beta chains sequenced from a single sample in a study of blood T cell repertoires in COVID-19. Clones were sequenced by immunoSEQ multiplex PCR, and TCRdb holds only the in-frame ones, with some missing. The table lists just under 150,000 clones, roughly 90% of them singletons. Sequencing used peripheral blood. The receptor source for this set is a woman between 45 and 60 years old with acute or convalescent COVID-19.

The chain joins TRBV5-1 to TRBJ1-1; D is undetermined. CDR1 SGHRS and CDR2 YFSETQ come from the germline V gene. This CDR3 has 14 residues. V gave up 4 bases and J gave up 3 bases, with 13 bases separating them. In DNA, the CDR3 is TGCGCCAGCAGCCGAGGACGGGGTGACACTGAAGCTTTCTTT. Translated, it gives CASSRGRGDTEAFF.

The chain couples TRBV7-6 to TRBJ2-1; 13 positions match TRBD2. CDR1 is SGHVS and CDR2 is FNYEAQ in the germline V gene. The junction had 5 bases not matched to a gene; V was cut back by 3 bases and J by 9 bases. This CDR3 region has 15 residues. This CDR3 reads CASSFTSGRASEQFF. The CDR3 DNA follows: TGTGCCAGCAGCTTCACTAGCGGGAGGGCCAGTGAGCAGTTCTTC. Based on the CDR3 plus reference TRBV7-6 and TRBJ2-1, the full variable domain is GAGVSQSPRYKVTKRGQDVALRCDPISGHVSLYWYRQALGQGPEFLTYFNYEAQQDKSGLPNDRFSAERPEGSISTLTIQRTEQRDSAMYRCASSFTSGRASEQFFGPGTRLTVL.

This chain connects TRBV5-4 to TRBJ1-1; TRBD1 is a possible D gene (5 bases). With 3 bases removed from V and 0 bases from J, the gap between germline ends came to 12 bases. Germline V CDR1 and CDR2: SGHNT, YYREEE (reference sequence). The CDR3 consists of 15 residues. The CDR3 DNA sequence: TGTGCCAGCAGCTACAATACAGGCGTGAACACTGAAGCTTTCTTT. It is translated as CASSYNTGVNTEAFF. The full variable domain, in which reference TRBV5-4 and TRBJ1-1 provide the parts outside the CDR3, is ETGVTQSPTHLIKTRGQQVTLRCSSQSGHNTVSWYQQALGQGPQFIFQYYREEENGRGNFPPRFSGLQFPNYSSELNVNALELDDSALYLCASSYNTGVNTEAFFGQGTRLTVV.

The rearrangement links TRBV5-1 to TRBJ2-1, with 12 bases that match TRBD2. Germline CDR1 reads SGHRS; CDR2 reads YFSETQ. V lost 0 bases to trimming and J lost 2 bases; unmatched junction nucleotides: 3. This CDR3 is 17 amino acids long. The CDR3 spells CASSLGLAGETYNEQFF. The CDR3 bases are TGCGCCAGCAGCTTGGGACTAGCGGGAGAAACCTACAATGAGCAGTTCTTC.

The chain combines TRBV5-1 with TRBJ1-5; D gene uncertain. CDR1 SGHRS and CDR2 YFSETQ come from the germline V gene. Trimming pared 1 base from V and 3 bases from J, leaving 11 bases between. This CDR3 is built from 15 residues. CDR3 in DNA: TGCGCCAGCAGCTTGTATTCAGGCTTCAATCAGCCCCAGCATTTT. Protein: CASSLYSGFNQPQHF. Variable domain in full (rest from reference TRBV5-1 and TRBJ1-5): KAGVTQTPRYLIKTRGQQVTLSCSPISGHRSVSWYQQTPGQGLQFLFEYFSETQRNKGNFPGRFSGRQFSNSRSEMNVSTLELGDSALYLCASSLYSGFNQPQHFGDGTRLSIL.

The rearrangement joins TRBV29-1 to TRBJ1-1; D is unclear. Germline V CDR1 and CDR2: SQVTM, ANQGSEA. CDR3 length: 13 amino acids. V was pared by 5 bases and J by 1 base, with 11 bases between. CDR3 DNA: TGCAGCGTTTTAACAGACCAGAACACTGAAGCTTTCTTT. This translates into CSVLTDQNTEAFF.